This TCR beta chain was sequenced during a study of memory CD4+ T cells and cytomegalovirus serostatus. Libraries were prepared by immunoSEQ multiplex PCR; TCRdb keeps only in-frame clonotypes and omits some of them. The sample lists more than 40,000 clones; about 82% were seen once. Single viable CD3+CD4+CD8-CD45RO+ cells were sorted as the memory CD4+ T cells. Trimming removed 2 bases from V and 5 bases from J, with 9 bases in between. This CDR3 spans 13 amino acids. Germline V CDR1 and CDR2: SGHTA, FQGNSA. The source is an adult in good health and CMV-seronegative. This chain uses TRBV7-2 with TRBJ1-1, with D perhaps matching TRBD1 (5 bases). Sequencing was done on a sample of memory CD4+ T cells from blood. The CDR3 coding sequence is TGTGCCAGCAGCTTACAGGGTATTACTGAAGCTTTCTTT. This sequence encodes CASSLQGITEAFF.